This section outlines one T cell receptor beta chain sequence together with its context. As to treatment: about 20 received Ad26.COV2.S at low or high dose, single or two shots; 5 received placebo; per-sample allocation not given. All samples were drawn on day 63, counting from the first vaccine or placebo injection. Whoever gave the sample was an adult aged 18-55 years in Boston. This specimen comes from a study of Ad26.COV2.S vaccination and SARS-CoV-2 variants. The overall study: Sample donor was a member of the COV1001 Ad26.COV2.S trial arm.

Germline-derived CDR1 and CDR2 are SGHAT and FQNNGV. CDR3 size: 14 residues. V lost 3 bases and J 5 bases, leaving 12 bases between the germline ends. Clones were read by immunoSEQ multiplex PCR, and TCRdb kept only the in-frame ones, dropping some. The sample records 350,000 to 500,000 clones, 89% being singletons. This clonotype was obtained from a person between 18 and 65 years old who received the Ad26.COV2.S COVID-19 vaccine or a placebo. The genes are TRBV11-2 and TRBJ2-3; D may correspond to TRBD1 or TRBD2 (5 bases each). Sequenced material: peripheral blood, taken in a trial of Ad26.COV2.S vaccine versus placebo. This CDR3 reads CASSLGVTGDTQYF. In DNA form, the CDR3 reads TGTGCCAGCAGCTTGGGGGTGACGGGAGATACGCAGTATTTT.